This is a list of T cell receptor beta chains from one sample in a study of cytomegalovirus exposure and HLA in healthy donors. The protocol was immunoSEQ multiplex PCR, while the TCRdb copy is restricted to in-frame clones and leaves out a portion. The repertoire has about 180,000 clones, approximately 80% of them found once; the top ten carry 1.3% to 1.5%. Source material: PBMCs. The receptors shown here come from a girl aged 10 to 17 in good health and CMV-seropositive. Both conserved end residues are part of each CDR3. The order of the fields is D gene, clone size, V gene, J gene, CDR3 protein, CDR3 DNA. The D gene is left open where the match is weak. Not every row has a clone size; where given, it reads once, few, many or a size class.

D gene: NA
clone size: NA
V gene: TRBV7-2
J gene: TRBJ1-5
CDR3 protein: CASSLYRGAGQPQHF
CDR3 DNA: TGTGCCAGCAGCCTCTACCGGGGAGCGGGTCAGCCCCAGCATTTT

D gene: TRBD2
clone size: NA
V gene: TRBV9
J gene: TRBJ2-3
CDR3 protein: CASSVGLAGVRGPGTDTQYF
CDR3 DNA: TGTGCCAGCAGCGTAGGACTAGCGGGAGTTCGGGGGCCCGGCACAGATACGCAGTATTTT

D gene: TRBD1
clone size: NA
V gene: TRBV4-1
J gene: TRBJ2-7
CDR3 protein: CASSQEGQAYEQYF
CDR3 DNA: TGCGCCAGCAGCCAAGAGGGACAGGCCTACGAGCAGTACTTC

D gene: TRBD2
clone size: NA
V gene: TRBV10-1
J gene: TRBJ2-1
CDR3 protein: CASSLAGAVNEQFF
CDR3 DNA: TGCGCCAGCAGTTTAGCGGGAGCAGTCAATGAGCAGTTCTTC

D gene: TRBD1
clone size: NA
V gene: TRBV30
J gene: TRBJ1-3
CDR3 protein: CAWREQGARNAIYF
CDR3 DNA: TGTGCCTGGAGAGAACAGGGGGCCCGAAACGCCATATATTTT

D gene: TRBD1
clone size: NA
V gene: TRBV2
J gene: TRBJ2-5
CDR3 protein: CASNSDRGETQYF
CDR3 DNA: TGTGCCAGCAACTCGGACAGGGGTGAGACCCAGTACTTC

D gene: TRBD2
clone size: NA
V gene: TRBV25-1
J gene: TRBJ2-5
CDR3 protein: CASRSLAGEETQYF
CDR3 DNA: TGTGCCAGCAGGTCCCTAGCGGGAGAAGAGACCCAGTACTTC

D gene: NA
clone size: NA
V gene: TRBV19
J gene: TRBJ1-2
CDR3 protein: CASRWSLYGYTF
CDR3 DNA: TGTGCCAGTAGATGGAGCCTATATGGCTACACCTTC

D gene: TRBD1
clone size: NA
V gene: TRBV5-6
J gene: TRBJ1-1
CDR3 protein: CASSPPFRDSHIEAFF
CDR3 DNA: TGTGCCAGCAGCCCTCCATTCCGGGACAGCCATATTGAAGCTTTCTTT

D gene: NA
clone size: few
V gene: TRBV19
J gene: TRBJ2-1
CDR3 protein: CASSIFPGPLNEQFF
CDR3 DNA: TGTGCCAGTAGTATTTTTCCTGGCCCCCTGAATGAGCAGTTCTTC